The clone carrying this T cell receptor (beta chain) occurred many times. Its target is not known. This entry comes from a study of identical twins. Study findings and constraints: Potential partial confounding of zero-insertion analyses by invariant MAIT and iNKT cells was noted. Fewer insertions characterized abundant cord blood beta clonotypes, whereas memory repertoires showed none.

Everyone who gave samples was a healthy Caucasian. V was clipped by 3 bases and J by 1 base, with 0 bases between them. The CDR3 runs 11 residues. TCRdb reanalysed the 5' RACE reads using MiXCR and keeps one entry per CDR3 protein. The data contain some 330,000 distinct CDR3 sequences, roughly 9% of them singletons. The TCR was taken from a woman aged 45-59 years in good health. This chain connects TRBV12-3 or TRBV12-4 to TRBJ2-5; D not certain. Input material: naive T cells sorted from blood. The CDR3 loop is CASSFQETQYF. The DNA of the CDR3 is TGTGCCAGCAGTTTCCAAGAGACCCAGTACTTC.